This T cell receptor (beta chain) is from a study of beta chain features in type 1 diabetes. Findings and limits, study-wide: Healthy donors had naive, central memory and Treg TCRB repertoires that appeared less similar than those seen among patients. Moderate but significant shortening of TCRB CDR3s was recorded in all four CD4+ subsets from Type 1 diabetes patients. It was possible that PCR favored shorter templates, equally so in patients and controls.

This CDR3 has 11 residues. With 5 bases removed from V and 5 bases from J, the gap between germline ends came to 6 bases. The germline V gene encodes CDR1 GTSNPN and CDR2 SVGIG (reference sequence). This clone has more than one count but fewer than ten. Its antigen remains unknown. Different DNA sequences within this sample yield the same CDR3. One heparinised draw of blood, averaging about 116 mL, came from each donor. Expressed TCRB transcripts were sequenced, since all the RNA that had been isolated was reverse transcribed. TCRdb's table, derived via immunoSEQ multiplex PCR, lists solely in-frame clones and lacks some. Of over 650,000 clones in the sample, roughly an eighth are singletons; the top ten hold 0.04%.

The clonotype comes from a young man with type 1 diabetes. Sequencing was carried out using naive CD4+ T cells from blood. The chain carries TRBV30 and TRBJ2-2, with D unclear. CDR3 sequence (DNA): TGTGCCTGGTCCCGAACCGGGGAGCTGTTTTTT. Amino acids: CAWSRTGELFF.